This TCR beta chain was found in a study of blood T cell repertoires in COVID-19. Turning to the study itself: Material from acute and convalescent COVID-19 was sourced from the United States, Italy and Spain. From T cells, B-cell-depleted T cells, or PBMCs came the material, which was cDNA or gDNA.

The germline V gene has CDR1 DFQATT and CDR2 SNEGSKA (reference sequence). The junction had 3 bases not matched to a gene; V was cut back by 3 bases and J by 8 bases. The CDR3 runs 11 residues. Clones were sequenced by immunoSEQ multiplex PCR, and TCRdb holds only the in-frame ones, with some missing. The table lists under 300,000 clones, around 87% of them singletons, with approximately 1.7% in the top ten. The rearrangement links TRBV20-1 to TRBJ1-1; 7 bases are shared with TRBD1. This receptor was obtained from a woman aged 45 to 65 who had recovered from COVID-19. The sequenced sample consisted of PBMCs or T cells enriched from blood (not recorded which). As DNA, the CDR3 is TGCAGTGCTAGGTGGACAGGCGAAGCTTTCTTT. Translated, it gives CSARWTGEAFF.